The clone carrying this T cell receptor beta chain was recorded at least ten times. What it binds is unknown. The sample originates from a study of neurological immune-mediated disorders. Study as a whole: Among the 35 or so patients with multiple sclerosis, approximately 31 were relapsing-remitting, while 3 were secondary progressive.

This CDR3 contains 15 residues. V was pared by 1 base and J by 5 bases, with 5 bases of the junction left unmatched. Germline CDR1 is SGHRS and CDR2 is YFSETQ. Whole-study findings and limits: HTLV-1-associated myelopathy led in TCR clonal expansion, while multiple sclerosis ranked lowest, below healthy controls.

Synthesis of cDNA used 5'RACE (with 10-nucleotide random UMIs). One entry per CDR3 protein results from TCRdb running MiXCR on the 5' RACE reads. The table includes 50,000 to 60,000 distinct CDR3 sequences, around 2.3% detected once. Unsorted libraries were generated from 2 million PBMCs held at -80 degrees C. This rearrangement joins TRBV5-1 to TRBJ1-5, with 8 bases aligning to TRBD1. The clonotype was recovered from a man between 50 and 59 years old with multiple sclerosis. The sample comprised PBMCs. The DNA for the CDR3 is TGCGCCAGCAGCTTGCAGGGGGCAAGGGATCAGCCCCAGCATTTT. Translating gives CASSLQGARDQPQHF. The whole variable domain, filled in from reference TRBV5-1 and TRBJ1-5, reads KAGVTQTPRYLIKTRGQQVTLSCSPISGHRSVSWYQQTPGQGLQFLFEYFSETQRNKGNFPGRFSGRQFSNSRSEMNVSTLELGDSALYLCASSLQGARDQPQHFGDGTRLSIL.